Included here is one TCR beta chain sequence, with context. Its antigen is still unknown. Germline and junction disagree at one end, which may indicate a read error. The sample belongs to a study of tumor and adjacent non-tumor tissue in lung cancer. Whole-study context: On average, productive TCRbeta reads reached about 4.4 million per sample.

Study results and limitations: Tumor tissue had significantly higher TCR diversity than normal lung. Higher tumor TCR diversity was associated with shorter survival.

No cell sorting was done before RNA was extracted from the tissue. Newly diagnosed lung cancer patients had thoracic surgery in China, August–late 2014, without prior chemotherapy. CDR1 and CDR2 from the germline V gene are MNHEY and SVGAGI. The CDR3 extends over 15 amino acids. A modified ARM-PCR protocol with three rounds of nested PCR amplified TCRbeta. TCRdb passed the multiplex PCR reads through MiXCR, listing each CDR3 protein once. Among 70,000 to 80,000 distinct CDR3 sequences listed, about two thirds were seen once. The TCR originated in a woman in her 40s with non-small cell lung cancer. Sequencing input: lung tumor tissue. This chain links TRBV6-5 with TRBJ2-7; no definite D call. The CDR3 nucleotides are TGTGCCAGCAGTTACGGGGATTCCGGACGGTACGAGCAATACTTC. Protein sequence: CASSYGDSGRYEQYF.